This T cell receptor beta chain was found in a study of T-cell reconstitution after alpha-beta-depleted transplantation in children. Findings of the study overall: Surviving recipient T cells and thymic progenitors produced the high day-60 TCRbeta diversity seen in some patients. It was newly produced T cells that mostly accounted for T-cell counts and diversity one year after transplant. Expanded clones from the graft, numbering several hundred, reportedly supplied alpha-beta T cells about two months after transplant.

Researchers prepared the TCRbeta library using unique molecular identifiers, the study reports. One entry per CDR3 protein, called by TCRdb with MiXCR from the PCR reads. The sample records some 840,000 distinct CDR3 sequences, 15% to 20% being singletons. A note on this clonotype: Antigen: not known.

CDR1 is SGHRS and CDR2 is YFSETQ in the germline V gene. This CDR3 region has 14 residues. Trimming removed 6 bases from V and 5 bases from J, with 15 bases in between. The rearrangement links TRBV5-1 to TRBJ2-1; TRBD1 is a possible D gene (6 bases). The receptor comes from a male patient between 5 and 17 years old who had a stem cell transplant for acute lymphoblastic leukemia, so the T cells may come from the graft donor. The material sequenced was PBMCs, mostly from graft donor cells, taken 360 days after TCRalphabeta/CD19-depleted stem cell transplant. This CDR3 is CASTIGTHHNEQFF. For the CDR3, the DNA is TGCGCCAGCACCATCGGGACACACCACAATGAGCAGTTCTTC.